The clone carrying this T cell receptor (beta chain) turned up a few times. The CDR3 covers 14 residues. Germline CDR1 SEHNR, CDR2 FQNEAQ (reference sequence). With 4 bases removed from V and 10 bases from J, the gap between germline ends came to 14 bases. The data stem from a study of blood T cell repertoires in COVID-19. This table comes from immunoSEQ multiplex PCR, and its TCRdb copy is limited to in-frame clones, with some not included. The data show around 300,000 clones, with 75% to 90% seen just once and 9.5% to 11% held by the top ten. The clonotype comes from a woman in her seventies with acute or convalescent COVID-19. The specimen was peripheral blood. V gene TRBV7-9 combines with J gene TRBJ1-6; D is perhaps TRBD1 (6 bases). CDR3 nucleotide sequence: TGTGCCAGCAGCTCCCCAGGGGAACGGTCACCCCTCCACTTT. The encoded protein is CASSSPGERSPLHF.